This is a list of T cell receptor delta chains from one sample in a study of Vδ1+ human thymocytes. TCRdb fed the multiplex PCR reads to CATT. The repertoire holds tens of thousands of delta-chain clones, with approximately 30% as singletons. The sample consisted of Vdelta1+ gamma-delta thymocytes from the thymus. These receptors all come from a boy in the first two years of life who had congenital heart surgery. Each CDR3 is given with its conserved first and last residue. The order of the fields is V gene, D gene, clone size, J gene, CDR3 DNA, CDR3 protein. A D gene is named only where the DNA matches it firmly. Size tells how often a clone was seen (once, few, many) or the class of an expanded clone, and some rows leave it out.

V: TRDV1
D: TRDD3
size: -
J: TRDJ1
DNA: TGTGCTCTTGGGGAACTTCGTACTGGGGGATTTCTGACCGATAAACTCATCTTT
CDR3: CALGELRTGGFLTDKLIF

V: TRDV1
D: TRDD3
size: -
J: TRDJ1
DNA: TGTGCTCTTGGGGAAGGGCCCGAATCTAAGCCACAGGGGATACGAATCACCGATAAACTCATCTTT
CDR3: CALGEGPESKPQGIRITDKLIF

V: TRDV1
D: TRDD3
size: -
J: TRDJ1
DNA: TGTGCTCTTGGGGAAAAAGGTCCGGTGGGGGATACGCTCCATAAACTCATCTTT
CDR3: CALGEKGPVGDTLHKLIF

V: TRDV1
D: -
size: few
J: TRDJ1
DNA: TGTGCTCTTGGGGAACTCGATTCCCCTCCTGGGCAATTTAGAGGCGATAAACTCATCTTT
CDR3: CALGELDSPPGQFRGDKLIF

V: TRDV1
D: -
size: -
J: TRDJ1
DNA: TGTGCTCTTGGGGGTCTTCAAGGACTCATCTTT
CDR3: CALGGLQGLIF

V: TRDV1
D: -
size: few
J: TRDJ1
DNA: TGTGCTCTTGGGGAACCCCTCCGGGGCCTTCCTACCCCTCTACTGGGGGACGTCTACACCGATAAACTCATCTTT
CDR3: CALGEPLRGLPTPLLGDVYTDKLIF

V: TRDV1
D: TRDD3
size: few
J: TRDJ1
DNA: TGTGCTCTTGGGGAATTGACACAAACTACTGGGGGCAAAACGAACACCGATAAACTCATCTTT
CDR3: CALGELTQTTGGKTNTDKLIF

V: TRDV1
D: TRDD3
size: many
J: TRDJ1
DNA: TGTGCTCTTGGGGAACTACGGCCCATACCCCGTACTGGGGGACCCACCACCGATAAACTCATCTTT
CDR3: CALGELRPIPRTGGPTTDKLIF

V: TRDV1
D: -
size: -
J: TRDJ1
DNA: TGTGCTCTTCTACCTTTCCTGGGGTCCTGGGTAACCGATAAACTCATCTTT
CDR3: CALLPFLGSWVTDKLIF

V: TRDV1
D: -
size: many
J: TRDJ1
DNA: TGTGCTCTTGGGGAACTGCGGCTCCGAATGACCGATAAACTCATCTTT
CDR3: CALGELRLRMTDKLIF

V: TRDV1
D: TRDD3
size: few
J: TRDJ1
DNA: TGTGCTCTTGGGGAAGGGGGGGGGATACCGGGCGATAAACTCATCTTT
CDR3: CALGEGGGIPGDKLIF

V: TRDV1
D: -
size: few
J: TRDJ1
DNA: TGTGCTCTTGGGGAAAGGGAGGGACCGACATATACCAAACTCATCTTT
CDR3: CALGEREGPTYTKLIF

V: TRDV1
D: TRDD3
size: -
J: TRDJ1
DNA: TGTGCTCTTGGGGAACTACTCCCTCCCAACCTACAAGTCCGGGGGATACACAGAGGCGATAAACTCATCTTT
CDR3: CALGELLPPNLQVRGIHRGDKLIF

V: TRDV1
D: TRDD3
size: medium-sized
J: TRDJ1
DNA: TGTGCTCTTGGGGAAAATCCCTCCCACTGGGGGATGCCATCGTACACCGATAAACTCATCTTT
CDR3: CALGENPSHWGMPSYTDKLIF

V: TRDV1
D: TRDD3
size: medium-sized
J: TRDJ1
DNA: TGTGCTCTTGGAGATACCGTACTAGGGGGATTCGGGTACACCGATAAACTCATCTTT
CDR3: CALGDTVLGGFGYTDKLIF

V: TRDV1
D: TRDD3
size: -
J: TRDJ1
DNA: TGTGCTCTTGGGAGTTTCCCCTACTGGGGGATACGGGGCACCGATAAACTCATCTTT
CDR3: CALGSFPYWGIRGTDKLIF

V: TRDV1
D: -
size: few
J: TRDJ1
DNA: TGTGCTCTTGGGGAACTCTGCTCGGGTCCCTGTTGTTCCGATAAACTCATCTTT
CDR3: CALGELCSGPCCSDKLIF

V: TRDV1
D: -
size: few
J: TRDJ1
DNA: TGTGCTCTTGGGGCCCCCGTTAGGTACACCGATAAACTCATCTTT
CDR3: CALGAPVRYTDKLIF

V: TRDV1
D: TRDD2
size: -
J: TRDJ1
DNA: TGTGCTCTTGGGCACCTTCCTACGCGCTTCCTGGCCTCCACCGATAAACTCACCTTT
CDR3: CALGHLPTRFLASTDKLTF

V: TRDV1
D: -
size: -
J: TRDJ1
DNA: TGTGCTCTTGGGACCGCGAAGAGGATAGGCACTTTTGGACTCATCTTT
CDR3: CALGTAKRIGTFGLIF